Below, 26 T cell receptor beta chains from the same sample are listed, as sequenced in a study of blood T cell repertoires in COVID-19. Assay: immunoSEQ multiplex PCR; the TCRdb copy retains only in-frame clones and omits some. The profile covers roughly 130,000 clones, with around 89% appearing a single time and around 2.3% taken by the ten largest. Material for sequencing was peripheral blood. Receptor source: a human donor with COVID-19, enrolled during active disease. The donor label of this sample is uncertain.

This clone was picked up a small number of times. This chain connects TRBV27 to TRBJ1-1, with D possibly TRBD1 on 5 matching bases. Germline CDR1 reads MNHEY; CDR2 reads SMNVEV (reference sequence). The V end lost 6 bases, the J end lost 0 bases, and 11 bases lay between the germline ends. The CDR3 extends over 14 amino acids. The CDR3 bases are TGTGCCAGCAGAAGCAGGGCTATGAACACTGAAGCTTTCTTT. Translation gives CASRSRAMNTEAFF.

The rearrangement uses TRBV29-1 and TRBJ2-1, with TRBD1 identical over 7 bases. Trimming removed 3 bases from V and 8 bases from J; junction bases left unmatched: 10. CDR1 is SQVTM and CDR2 is ANQGSEA in the germline V gene. The CDR3 is made up of 14 amino acids. The CDR3 sequence is CSVDFDRVPDEQFF. For the CDR3, the DNA is TGCAGCGTTGATTTTGACAGGGTCCCCGATGAGCAGTTCTTC.

The rearrangement joins TRBV10-1 to TRBJ2-3; 8 bases fit TRBD1. V shed 6 bases, J shed 0 bases, and the junction held 8 bases outside the gene matches. Germline loops: CDR1 WNHNN, CDR2 SYGVQD (reference sequence). The CDR3 spans 16 residues. The CDR3 DNA sequence: TGCGCCAGCAGCCTTAGGACAGGGATAAGCACAGATACGCAGTATTTT. This sequence encodes CASSLRTGISTDTQYF.

V usage is TRBV3-1 (or the pseudogene TRBV3-2) and J usage is TRBJ2-7; the D gene is possibly TRBD2 (6 bases). The germline V gene encodes CDR1 LGHDT and CDR2 YNNKEL (reference sequence). This CDR3 region has 14 residues. V lost 3 bases and J 7 bases, leaving 16 bases between the germline ends. This CDR3 reads CASSQDYSAGEQYF. CDR3 sequence (DNA): TGTGCCAGCAGCCAGGATTACTCGGCGGGGGAGCAGTACTTC.

The chain uses TRBV19 and TRBJ2-1; a weak D match, TRBD2 (6 bases). V lost 8 bases and J lost 7, with 21 bases in between. The CDR3 loop spans 15 amino acids. Germline V gene lookup returns CDR1 LNHDA and CDR2 SQIVND (reference sequence). The CDR3 loop is CASCQSLAYINEQFF. CDR3 DNA sequence: TGTGCCAGTTGTCAATCGCTAGCGTATATAAATGAGCAGTTCTTC.

This sequence joins TRBV7-6 and TRBJ2-2; 9 nucleotides match TRBD2. Per the germline V gene, CDR1 is SGHVS and CDR2 is FNYEAQ. This CDR3 is 19 amino acids long. Trimming at V came to 5 bases and at J to 3 bases, leaving 16 bases not matched to a gene. The DNA of the CDR3 is TGTGCCAGCAGCCCCAGGGGTCCGCGGGAGGGCCGGGACACCGGGGAGCTGTTTTTT. Protein product: CASSPRGPREGRDTGELFF.

V is TRBV30 and J is TRBJ1-6, with TRBD1 identical over 8 bases. The CDR3 has 14 residues. Germline values: CDR1 GTSNPN, CDR2 SVGIG (reference sequence). J gave up 8 bases and V 1 base, and 4 bases lay outside the gene matches. This CDR3 reads CAWSDLTGDSPLHF. The DNA for the CDR3 is TGTGCCTGGAGTGATCTGACAGGGGATTCACCCCTCCACTTT. Full variable domain (outside the CDR3, taken from reference TRBV30 and TRBJ1-6): SQTIHQWPATLVQPVGSPLSLECTVEGTSNPNLYWYRQAAGRGLQLLFYSVGIGQISSEVPQNLSASRPQDRQFILSSKKLLLSDSGFYLCAWSDLTGDSPLHFGNGTRLTVT.

V is TRBV7-3 and J is TRBJ1-6; no firm D call. The V and J ends lost 2 bases and 2 bases respectively, with 7 bases between them. The CDR3 contains 15 residues. Germline-derived CDR1 and CDR2 are SGHTA and FQGTGA. In DNA, the CDR3 is TGTGCCAGCAGCTTAGAGGCTGCCTATAATTCACCCCTCCACTTT. As protein: CASSLEAAYNSPLHF.

The V gene is TRBV27, the J gene TRBJ2-7; TRBD1 matches 8 bases. After removal of 8 bases from V and 2 bases from J, the junction contained 8 bases not matched to a gene. CDR1 and CDR2 (germline): MNHEY, SMNVEV (reference sequence). This CDR3 has 14 residues. Written as DNA, the CDR3 is TGTGCCAGCTTCGACAGGGGAAAACCCTACGAGCAGTACTTC. It is translated as CASFDRGKPYEQYF.

The V call is TRBV20-1, the J call TRBJ2-7; D possibly corresponds to TRBD1 (5 bases). The CDR3 covers 13 residues. Trimming removed 3 bases from V and 5 bases from J, with 14 bases in between. Germline loops: CDR1 DFQATT, CDR2 SNEGSKA (reference sequence). The CDR3 loop reads CSASSPGLNEQYF. CDR3 DNA sequence: TGCAGTGCTAGTTCCCCAGGGCTCAACGAGCAGTACTTC.

The chain recombines TRBV5-4 with TRBJ2-3, with 8 bases that match TRBD2. Germline lookup yields CDR1 SGHNT and CDR2 YYREEE (reference sequence). The J segment lost 3 bases and the V segment lost 4 bases, leaving 4 bases of the junction unmatched. The CDR3 is 14 residues long. The CDR3 here is CASSTGGETDTQYF. In DNA, the CDR3 is TGTGCCAGCAGCACCGGGGGGGAGACAGATACGCAGTATTTT.

This rearrangement joins TRBV25-1 to TRBJ2-1; unclear D gene. V lost 3 bases, J lost 3 bases, and 12 bases lay in between. The germline CDR1 and CDR2 sequences are MGHDK and SYGVNS. The CDR3 runs to 15 residues. The CDR3 nucleotides read TGTGCCAGCAGTGAGGCCGATTCTCACTACAATGAGCAGTTCTTC. Translating it yields CASSEADSHYNEQFF. Together with reference TRBV25-1 and TRBJ2-1, the CDR3 gives the full variable domain: EADIYQTPRYLVIGTGKKITLECSQTMGHDKMYWYQQDPGMELHLIHYSYGVNSTEKGDLSSESTVSRIRTEHFPLTLESARPSHTSQYLCASSEADSHYNEQFFGPGTRLTVL.

This chain joins TRBV27 and TRBJ2-1; TRBD2 matches at 15 bases. CDR1 is MNHEY, CDR2 SMNVEV, per germline (reference sequence). This CDR3 contains 18 residues. J was trimmed by 1 base and V by 0 bases; bases with no gene match: 1. The CDR3 region has the DNA TGTGCCAGCAGTTTATCGGGACTAGCGGGAGGATCCTACAATGAGCAGTTCTTC. Translation gives CASSLSGLAGGSYNEQFF.

The V call is TRBV11-1, the J call TRBJ2-7, with 10 positions matching TRBD1. J was trimmed by 2 bases and V by 5 bases; bases with no gene match: 6. Germline V gene lookup returns CDR1 SGHAT and CDR2 FQDESV (reference sequence). There are 15 residues in the CDR3. Here the CDR3 reads CASSPSGQGAYEQYF. The CDR3 coding sequence is TGTGCCAGCAGCCCCTCAGGACAGGGGGCCTACGAGCAGTACTTC. The complete variable domain, with remaining parts taken from reference TRBV11-1 and TRBJ2-7, reads EAEVAQSPRYKITEKSQAVAFWCDPISGHATLYWYRQILGQGPELLVQFQDESVVDDSQLPKDRFSAERLKGVDSTLKIQPAELGDSAMYLCASSPSGQGAYEQYFGPGTRLTVT.

The chain combines TRBV9 with TRBJ2-3; D uncertain. The germline V gene encodes CDR1 SGDLS and CDR2 YYNGEE. V shed 0 bases and J shed 2 bases, with 4 bases lying between them. The CDR3 is 13 residues long. The CDR3 sequence: CASSVVDTDTQYF. For the CDR3, the DNA is TGTGCCAGCAGCGTAGTAGACACAGATACGCAGTATTTT.

This sequence joins TRBV5-4 and TRBJ1-4, with TRBD1 identical over 7 bases. J lost 0 bases, V lost 3 bases, and 2 bases had no gene match. Germline CDR1 and CDR2: SGHNT and YYREEE (reference sequence). The CDR3 is 15 amino acids. The CDR3 coding sequence is TGTGCCAGCAGCTGGGACAGTTCAACTAATGAAAAACTGTTTTTT. This encodes CASSWDSSTNEKLFF.

The rearrangement uses TRBV5-1 and TRBJ2-2; 7 bases match TRBD2. The CDR3 runs to 16 residues. V gave up 0 bases and J gave up 6 bases; unmatched junction bases: 8. The germline CDR1 and CDR2 sequences are SGHRS and YFSETQ. The CDR3 DNA follows: TGCGCCAGCAGCTTGGACATCGCCCGGGAGGCCGGGGAGCTGTTTTTT. The encoded protein is CASSLDIAREAGELFF.

This CDR3 is CASSQAGWAGGYTF. The CDR3 DNA reads TGCGCCAGCAGCCAAGCGGGCTGGGCGGGGGGCTACACCTTC. This chain uses TRBV4-1 with TRBJ1-2; D is unresolved. The germline V gene has CDR1 MGHRA and CDR2 YSYEKL. The CDR3 is 14 residues long. Trimming took off 1 base at V and 8 bases at J, with 14 bases between the two ends.

The chain recombines TRBV6-6 with TRBJ1-5, with 7 bases fitting TRBD1. The V segment lost 6 bases and the J segment 4 bases; nucleotides outside the gene matches: 9. Germline V gene lookup returns CDR1 MNHNY and CDR2 SVGAGI (reference sequence). The CDR3 covers 15 residues. The CDR3 here is CASSQRTGINQPQHF. CDR3 DNA: TGTGCCAGCAGCCAACGGACAGGAATTAATCAGCCCCAGCATTTT.

In its sample, this clone was seen once. The chain recombines TRBV12-5 with TRBJ1-1, with D perhaps TRBD1 (6 bases). Trimming took off 5 bases at V and 5 bases at J, with 18 bases between the two ends. Germline V gives CDR1 LGHNT, CDR2 FRNRAP. The CDR3 consists of 15 residues. The CDR3 DNA follows: TGTGCTAGTGGTCGCCGGACAGAGAGGAAAACTGAAGCTTTCTTT. Translating gives CASGRRTERKTEAFF.

V gene TRBV7-9 combines with J gene TRBJ1-2, with D possibly matching TRBD1 (6 bases). The CDR3 contains 13 residues. Germline V gene sequence: CDR1 SEHNR, CDR2 FQNEAQ (reference sequence). V shed 3 bases and J shed 2 bases, with 7 bases lying between them. The CDR3 DNA reads TGTGCCAGCAGCTTCCAGGGGAACTATGGCTACACCTTC. Its protein product is CASSFQGNYGYTF.

The chain recombines TRBV5-6 with TRBJ1-3; a weak D match, TRBD1 (5 bases). V was trimmed by 6 bases and J by 0 bases, leaving 13 bases between them. From germline, CDR1 is SGHDT and CDR2 YYEEEE. The CDR3 has 15 residues. This CDR3 is CASTSIGDSGNTIYF. The CDR3 DNA reads TGTGCCAGCACTTCCATAGGGGACTCTGGAAACACCATATATTTT.

The genes are TRBV7-2 and TRBJ2-3, with TRBD2 identical over 12 bases. The CDR3 loop spans 17 amino acids. Germline V gene lookup returns CDR1 SGHTA and CDR2 FQGNSA. V lost 3 bases, J lost 1 base, and 5 bases stayed unmatched. This CDR3 is CASSFRLAGGGTDTQYF. The CDR3 DNA reads TGTGCCAGCAGCTTTAGGCTAGCGGGGGGGGGCACAGATACGCAGTATTTT.

The chain uses TRBV12-5 and TRBJ1-5; no clear D gene. The CDR3 is made up of 13 amino acids. The V and J ends lost 0 bases and 5 bases respectively, with 5 bases between them. Germline lookup yields CDR1 LGHNT and CDR2 FRNRAP. The CDR3 nucleotides read TGTGCTAGTGGTTTGGTACAAGATCAGCCCCAGCATTTT. Its protein is CASGLVQDQPQHF.

The rearrangement links TRBV6-1 to TRBJ2-1, with 7 bases matching TRBD1. The CDR3 has 18 residues. Trimming removed 2 bases from V and 8 bases from J; junction bases left unmatched: 18. The germline CDR1 and CDR2 sequences are MNHNS and SASEGT. The CDR3 DNA sequence: TGTGCCAGCAGTGAAAGGGTGCGAGGGCAGGGGGTAGGGGATGAGCAGTTCTTC. It codes for CASSERVRGQGVGDEQFF.

As to this clone: This sample includes further DNA sequences coding for the same CDR3. The V gene is TRBV6-5, the J gene TRBJ2-1, with 8 bases that match TRBD2. This CDR3 contains 13 residues. V lost 11 bases and J lost 4; bases outside the gene matches: 7. Germline V gives CDR1 MNHEY, CDR2 SVGAGI. This chain's CDR3 is CAVATSGYNEQFF. The CDR3 DNA reads as TGTGCCGTGGCTACTAGCGGATACAATGAGCAGTTCTTC.